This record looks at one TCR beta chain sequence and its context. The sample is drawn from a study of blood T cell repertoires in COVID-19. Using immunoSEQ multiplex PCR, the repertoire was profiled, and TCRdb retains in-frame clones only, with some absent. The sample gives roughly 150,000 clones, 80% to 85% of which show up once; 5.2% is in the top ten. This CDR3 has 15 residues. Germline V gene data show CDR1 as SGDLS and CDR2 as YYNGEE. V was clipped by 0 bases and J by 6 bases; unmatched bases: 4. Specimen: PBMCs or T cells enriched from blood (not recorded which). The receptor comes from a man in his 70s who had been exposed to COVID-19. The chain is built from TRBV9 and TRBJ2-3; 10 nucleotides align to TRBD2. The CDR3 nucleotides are TGTGCCAGCAGCGTAGTAGCGGGGGGCCGGGATACGCAGTATTTT. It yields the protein CASSVVAGGRDTQYF.